The rows below give T cell receptor beta chains drawn from one sample of a study of T cell repertoires in cytomegalovirus infection. TCRdb re-analysed the reads in MiXCR, keeping a single row per CDR3 protein. The sample shows around 740,000 distinct CDR3 sequences, about a third of them seen only once. The specimen was PBMCs. These receptors were taken from a human donor in good health (CMV status not recorded). Some clones in this sample may be carry-over from other donors' samples. CDR3s include the opening cysteine and the closing phenylalanine or tryptophan. The D gene is left open where the match is weak. For some rows the clone size is stated as once, few or many, or as a class when expanded; others skip it.

TRBJ1-1,few,.,TRBV11-2,TGTGCCAGCAGCCGGCTAGGAGCTTTCTTT,CASSRLGAFF
TRBJ2-1,many,.,TRBV27,TGTGCCAGCAGTTACTCTACAACAGGGCTCTTCTCCAATGAGCAGTTCTTC,CASSYSTTGLFSNEQFF
TRBJ1-5,.,TRBD1,TRBV3-1,TGTGCCAGCAGCCAGCAGACAGGGGGAAATCAGCCCCAGCATTTT,CASSQQTGGNQPQHF
TRBJ2-7,.,.,TRBV10-3,TGTGCCATCAGTGAGTCCGAAGCCAGACTTTCCTACGAGCAGTACTTC,CAISESEARLSYEQYF
TRBJ1-6,.,TRBD1,TRBV12-3/TRBV12-4,TGTGCCAGCAGTCCCGCCCGACAGGGGTCTGCACCCCTCCACTTT,CASSPARQGSAPLHF
TRBJ2-2,.,TRBD1,TRBV28,TGTGCCAGCAGTTTATGGACAGGGACCGGGGAGCTGTTTTTT,CASSLWTGTGELFF
TRBJ2-7,few,.,TRBV6-6,TGTGCCAGCAGTTACTCTACAGGGTTCCTTAGCGAGCAGTACTTC,CASSYSTGFLSEQYF
TRBJ2-3,few,TRBD2,TRBV7-6,TGTGCCAGCAGCACACCGTCTAGCGGGAGCCCTCTGGGGACAGATACGCAGTATTTT,CASSTPSSGSPLGTDTQYF
TRBJ2-2,once,.,TRBV30,TGTGCCTCGACCGGGACACCCACCGGGGAGCTGTTTTTT,CASTGTPTGELFF
TRBJ1-1,.,.,TRBV7-9,TGTGCCAGCCGATTTGCAGGGCGGGACACTGAAGATTTCTTT,CASRFAGRDTEDFF
TRBJ2-2,many,.,TRBV7-2,TGTGCCAGCAGCCCTGGGGGATCCGGGGAGCTGTTTTTT,CASSPGGSGELFF
TRBJ1-5,.,.,TRBV28,TGTGCCAGCAGTTCGTCTCCGGGGAGCAATCAGCCCCAGCATTTT,CASSSSPGSNQPQHF
TRBJ1-1,many,.,TRBV19,TGTGCCAGTAGTATTTTCTCAGCGGGGAGGGTCACTGAAGCTTTCTTT,CASSIFSAGRVTEAFF
TRBJ1-4,.,.,TRBV7-6,TGTGCCAGCAGCGCACAGCCATGGGCGGGAACTAATGAAAAACTGTTTTTT,CASSAQPWAGTNEKLFF
TRBJ2-1,.,.,TRBV25-1,TGTGCCAGTCGGGTCCCCGGCGGGAATGAGCAGTTCTTC,CASRVPGGNEQFF
TRBJ1-5,few,.,TRBV12-3/TRBV12-4,TGTGCCAGCAGTTTGGAGGGGTTCGGTGGCAATCAGCCCCAGCATTTT,CASSLEGFGGNQPQHF
TRBJ1-2,.,.,TRBV7-9,TGTGCCAGCAGCTCTCCAGACAGTCCAGCTAACTATGGCTACACCTTC,CASSSPDSPANYGYTF
TRBJ1-1,.,.,TRBV20-1,TGCAGTTCTAGCAAAAGGGGAGGGGTTTGGACTGAAGATTTCTTT,CSSSKRGGVWTEDFF
TRBJ2-5,once,.,TRBV3-1,TGTGCCAGCAGCCAGTTCGGGGGGCCACAAGAGACCCAGTACTTC,CASSQFGGPQETQYF
TRBJ2-6,few,.,TRBV6-1,TGTGCCAGCATGGTCTTCTGGGCCAACGTCCTGACTTTC,CASMVFWANVLTF
TRBJ2-2,few,TRBD1,TRBV28,TGTGCCAGTAGACCCGGGACAGGGGTTTTTACCGGGGAGCTGTTTTTT,CASRPGTGVFTGELFF
TRBJ2-5,once,TRBD2,TRBV5-6,TGTGCCAGCAGCTTCCCCAGCGGGGGTCCTCAAGAGACCCAGTACTTC,CASSFPSGGPQETQYF
TRBJ1-2,once,.,TRBV30,TGTGCCTGGAGGGCCGGAGAGGGCCCCTTAGGCTACACCTTC,CAWRAGEGPLGYTF
TRBJ2-3,.,TRBD1,TRBV11-2,TGTGCCAGCAGCTTAGAGGGACAGGGGGCCCGAAGGGGTACGCAGTATTTT,CASSLEGQGARRGTQYF
TRBJ2-5,many,.,TRBV7-2,TGTGCCAGCAGCTTCCCTCAGGTTCCGAGGGAGACCCAGTACTTC,CASSFPQVPRETQYF
TRBJ1-1,.,.,TRBV30,TGTGCCTGGAGGATATACGGGGGAGCCAACACTGAAGCTTTCTTT,CAWRIYGGANTEAFF
TRBJ2-7,.,.,TRBV28,TGTGACAGCAGTCCACGGGGCGAGCAGTACTTC,CDSSPRGEQYF
TRBJ1-2,few,.,TRBV7-9,TGTGCCAGCAGCTCAACCGGCGGGGGGTCCTATGGCTACACCTTC,CASSSTGGGSYGYTF
TRBJ1-2,.,.,TRBV28,TGTGCCAGTATCGGGGCCTATGGCTACACCTTC,CASIGAYGYTF
TRBJ2-7,.,.,TRBV7-6,TGTGCCAGCAGCCCCGAAAGCAGTGCCTACGAGCAGTACTTC,CASSPESSAYEQYF
TRBJ2-5,many,TRBD2,TRBV7-8,TGTGCCAGCAGACAAAGGGTCGCGGGAGGGGAGACCCAGTACTTC,CASRQRVAGGETQYF
TRBJ1-2,.,.,TRBV20-1,TGCAGTGCTAGAGATTCGGGGATCTATGGCTACACCTTC,CSARDSGIYGYTF
TRBJ2-5,.,TRBD2,TRBV20-1,TGCAGCCACCCGGGGGGTCGGGAGACCCAGTACTTC,CSHPGGRETQYF
TRBJ2-7,.,TRBD2,TRBV12-3/TRBV12-4,TGTGCCAGCAGCCGTTTAGCGGGAAACTACGAGCAGTACTTC,CASSRLAGNYEQYF
TRBJ2-5,.,TRBD2,TRBV7-2,TGTGCCAGCACCCCGAGCGGGGGGGCCTTAGAGACCCAGTACTTC,CASTPSGGALETQYF
TRBJ2-7,few,.,TRBV28,TGTGCCAGCGGCAGCTCCTACGAGCAGTACTTC,CASGSSYEQYF
TRBJ1-1,.,.,TRBV6-1,TGTGCCAGCAGCGTGAAAGGGATCGGGAACACTGAAGCTTTCTTT,CASSVKGIGNTEAFF
TRBJ2-7,.,TRBD1,TRBV11-2,TGTGCCAGCAGCTTAGATTGGGACAGAGGTTACGAGCAGTACTTC,CASSLDWDRGYEQYF
TRBJ2-1,.,.,TRBV29-1,TGCAGCGGTGCCCGAGGGAATGAGCAGTTCTTC,CSGARGNEQFF
TRBJ2-7,few,TRBD1,TRBV6-1,TGTGCCAGCATCACCGGGACAGGGGGCGTCTACGAGCAGTACTTC,CASITGTGGVYEQYF
TRBJ2-2,few,.,TRBV14,TGTGCCAGCAGCCAATCGGGGGGCTCCGGGGAGCTGTTTTTT,CASSQSGGSGELFF
TRBJ1-3,many,.,TRBV7-2,TGTGCCAGCAGCTTAAGGCTAGCCGGAAACACCATATATTTT,CASSLRLAGNTIYF
TRBJ1-1,.,.,TRBV25-1,TGTGCCAGCAGTGAAGACCCCCGGGGGGGAGAAGCTTTCTTT,CASSEDPRGGEAFF
TRBJ2-7,.,TRBD1,TRBV9,TGTGCCAGCAGCGCCCCAGGGGGCAAGGACGAGCAGTACTTC,CASSAPGGKDEQYF
TRBJ1-2,many,TRBD1,TRBV7-2,TGTGCCAGCAGCTTAGTAACAGGGGACCGGTATGGCTACACCTTC,CASSLVTGDRYGYTF
TRBJ2-7,once,.,TRBV20-1,TGCAGTGCCAGGCAGTGGGACTCGGGCGAGCAGTACTTC,CSARQWDSGEQYF
TRBJ1-4,many,TRBD1,TRBV12-3/TRBV12-4,TGTGCCAGCAGTGGGGACAGTGCTAATGAAAAACTGTTTTTT,CASSGDSANEKLFF
TRBJ2-1,few,TRBD2,TRBV5-4,TGTGCCAGCAGCGGACTAGCGGGAGGGGACAATGAGCAGTTCTTC,CASSGLAGGDNEQFF
TRBJ2-7,.,TRBD1,TRBV20-1,TGCAGTGCCGGACAGGGGAATTTCTACGAGCAGTACTTC,CSAGQGNFYEQYF
TRBJ2-1,.,TRBD1,TRBV12-3/TRBV12-4,TGTGCCAGCAGTCTCATAAGACCGGGACAGGGGTCGCATGAGCAGTTCTTC,CASSLIRPGQGSHEQFF
TRBJ2-1,.,.,TRBV28,TGTGCCAGCAGTAGGCTTTCAGGGGCCTCCTTTCTATACAATGAGCAGTTCTTC,CASSRLSGASFLYNEQFF
TRBJ2-1,.,TRBD1,TRBV7-6,TGTGCCAGCAGCGAAGCCGGGACAGCTCTAACTCAGCAGTTCTTC,CASSEAGTALTQQFF
TRBJ2-7,many,.,TRBV7-6,TGTGCCAGCAGCTTAGGGAGCGGGCCAGACTCCTACGAGCAGTACTTC,CASSLGSGPDSYEQYF
TRBJ2-1,.,.,TRBV27,TGTGCCAGCAGGCGGGCCCTAATCTACAATGAGCAGTTCTTC,CASRRALIYNEQFF
TRBJ2-5,.,TRBD2,TRBV18,TGTGCCAGCTCACCGAAGCAGCGGGGGCTCTCCCAAGAGACCCAGTACTTC,CASSPKQRGLSQETQYF
TRBJ1-2,few,.,TRBV28,TGTGCCAGCAGTTTAGGGATGACCTATGGCTACACCTTC,CASSLGMTYGYTF
TRBJ1-6,.,.,TRBV28,TGTGCCAGCAGTTTAGACCAGAGTAATTCACCCCTCCACTTT,CASSLDQSNSPLHF
TRBJ2-7,.,TRBD1,TRBV7-7,TGTGCTAGCAGCCCCCGGGACAGACAGAACTACGAGCAGTACTTC,CASSPRDRQNYEQYF
TRBJ1-6,.,TRBD1,TRBV27,TGTGCCAGCAGTACGGGACAGGGAAGCAATTCACCCCTCCACTTT,CASSTGQGSNSPLHF
TRBJ2-2,few,.,TRBV28,TGTGCCAGCAAGTCCGGGGAGCTGTTTTTT,CASKSGELFF